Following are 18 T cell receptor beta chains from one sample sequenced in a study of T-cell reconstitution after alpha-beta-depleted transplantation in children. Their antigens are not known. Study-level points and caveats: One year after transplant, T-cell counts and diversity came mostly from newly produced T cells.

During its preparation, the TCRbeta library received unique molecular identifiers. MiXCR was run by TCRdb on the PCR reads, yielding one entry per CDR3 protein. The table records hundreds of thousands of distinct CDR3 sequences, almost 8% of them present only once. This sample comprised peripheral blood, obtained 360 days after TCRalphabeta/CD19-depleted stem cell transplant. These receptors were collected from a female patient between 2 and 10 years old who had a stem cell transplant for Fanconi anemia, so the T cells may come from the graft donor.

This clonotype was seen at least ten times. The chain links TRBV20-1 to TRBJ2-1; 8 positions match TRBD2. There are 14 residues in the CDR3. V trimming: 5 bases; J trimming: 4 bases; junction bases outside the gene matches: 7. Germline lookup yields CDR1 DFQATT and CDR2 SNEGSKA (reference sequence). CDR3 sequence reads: CSAPGGPVYNEQFF. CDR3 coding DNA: TGCAGTGCTCCGGGGGGGCCTGTTTACAATGAGCAGTTCTTC.

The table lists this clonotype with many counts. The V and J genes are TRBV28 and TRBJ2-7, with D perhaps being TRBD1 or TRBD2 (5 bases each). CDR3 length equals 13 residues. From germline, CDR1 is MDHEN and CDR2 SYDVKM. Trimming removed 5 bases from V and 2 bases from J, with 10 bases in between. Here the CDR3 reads CASSRDRPYEQYF. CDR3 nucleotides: TGTGCCAGCAGTCGGGACCGACCCTACGAGCAGTACTTC.

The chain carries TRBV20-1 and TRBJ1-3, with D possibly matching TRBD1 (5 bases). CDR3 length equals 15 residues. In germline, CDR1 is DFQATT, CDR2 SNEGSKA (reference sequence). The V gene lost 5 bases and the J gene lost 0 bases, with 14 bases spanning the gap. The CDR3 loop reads CSALLPQGSGNTIYF. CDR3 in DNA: TGCAGTGCTTTACTCCCCCAGGGCTCTGGAAACACCATATATTTT.

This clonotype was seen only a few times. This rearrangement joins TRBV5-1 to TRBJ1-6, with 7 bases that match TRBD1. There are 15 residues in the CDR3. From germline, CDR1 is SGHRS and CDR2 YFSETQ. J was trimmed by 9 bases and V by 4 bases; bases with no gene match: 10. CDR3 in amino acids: CASSMTDRVASPLHF. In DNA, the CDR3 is TGCGCCAGCAGCATGACTGACAGGGTTGCTTCACCCCTCCACTTT.

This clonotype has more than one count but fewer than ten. The CDR3 sequence: CASSSVMGADTDTQYF. Written as DNA, the CDR3 is TGTGCCAGCAGTTCAGTAATGGGGGCGGACACAGATACGCAGTATTTT. This chain links TRBV6-5 with TRBJ2-3; tentative D call: TRBD1 (6 bases). Trimming stripped 4 bases from V and 2 bases from J, with 16 bases between. CDR3 length: 16 amino acids. Germline V gene data show CDR1 as MNHEY and CDR2 as SVGAGI.

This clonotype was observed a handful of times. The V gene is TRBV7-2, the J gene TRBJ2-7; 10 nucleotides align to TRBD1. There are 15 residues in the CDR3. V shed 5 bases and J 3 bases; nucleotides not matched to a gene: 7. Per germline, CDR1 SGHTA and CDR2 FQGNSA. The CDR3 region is CASSDRDRGLYEQYF. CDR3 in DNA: TGTGCCAGCAGCGACCGGGACAGGGGCCTCTACGAGCAGTACTTC.

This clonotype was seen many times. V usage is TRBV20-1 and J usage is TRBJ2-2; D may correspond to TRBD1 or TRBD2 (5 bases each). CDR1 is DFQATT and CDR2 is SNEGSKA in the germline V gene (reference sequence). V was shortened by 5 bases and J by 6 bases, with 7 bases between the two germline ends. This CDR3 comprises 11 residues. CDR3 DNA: TGCAGTGCTGTGGGGGCCGGGGAGCTGTTTTTT. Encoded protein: CSAVGAGELFF.

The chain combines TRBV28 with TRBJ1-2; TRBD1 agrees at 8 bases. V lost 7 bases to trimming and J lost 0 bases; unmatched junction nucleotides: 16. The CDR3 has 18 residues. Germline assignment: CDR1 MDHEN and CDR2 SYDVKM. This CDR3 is CASNFLPGQETTNYGYTF. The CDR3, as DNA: TGTGCCAGCAACTTCCTCCCGGGACAGGAAACTACTAACTATGGCTACACCTTC.

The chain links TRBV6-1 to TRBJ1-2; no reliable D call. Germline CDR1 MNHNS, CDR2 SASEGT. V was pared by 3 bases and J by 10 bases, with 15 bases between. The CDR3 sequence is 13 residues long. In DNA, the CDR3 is TGTGCCAGCAGTGAGGTCGCTGAAGCGTTCTACACCTTC. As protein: CASSEVAEAFYTF.

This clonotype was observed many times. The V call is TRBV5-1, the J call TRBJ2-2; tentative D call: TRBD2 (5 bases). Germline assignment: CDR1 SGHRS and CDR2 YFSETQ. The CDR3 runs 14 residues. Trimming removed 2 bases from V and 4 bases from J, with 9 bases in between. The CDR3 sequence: CASSFRTGTGELFF. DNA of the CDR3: TGCGCCAGCAGCTTCCGGACTGGCACCGGGGAGCTGTTTTTT.

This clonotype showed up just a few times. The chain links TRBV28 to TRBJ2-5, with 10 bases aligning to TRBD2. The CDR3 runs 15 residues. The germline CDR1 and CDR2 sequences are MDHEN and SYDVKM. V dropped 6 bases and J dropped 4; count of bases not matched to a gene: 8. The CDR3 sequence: CASRKVAGGVETQYF. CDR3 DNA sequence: TGTGCCAGCAGAAAGGTAGCGGGGGGAGTAGAGACCCAGTACTTC.

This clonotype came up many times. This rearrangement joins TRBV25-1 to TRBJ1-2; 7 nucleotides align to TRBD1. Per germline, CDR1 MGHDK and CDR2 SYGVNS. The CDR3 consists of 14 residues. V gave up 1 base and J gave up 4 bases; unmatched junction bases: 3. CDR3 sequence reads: CASSESDRAYGYTF. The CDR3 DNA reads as TGTGCCAGCAGTGAATCAGACAGGGCCTATGGCTACACCTTC.

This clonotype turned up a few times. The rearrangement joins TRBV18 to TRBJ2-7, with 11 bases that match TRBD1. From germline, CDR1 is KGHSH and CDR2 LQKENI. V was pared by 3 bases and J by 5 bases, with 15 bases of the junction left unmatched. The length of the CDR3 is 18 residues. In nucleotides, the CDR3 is TGTGCCAGCTCACCGAAGCTTGGGACAGGGGGGATAGGCAACGAGCAGTACTTC. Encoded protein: CASSPKLGTGGIGNEQYF.

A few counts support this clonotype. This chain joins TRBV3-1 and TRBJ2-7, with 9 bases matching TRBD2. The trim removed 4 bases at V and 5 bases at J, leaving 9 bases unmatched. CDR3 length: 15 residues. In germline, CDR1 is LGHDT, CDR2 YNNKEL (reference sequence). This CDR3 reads CASSPWRGGVDEQYF. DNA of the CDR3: TGTGCCAGCAGCCCATGGCGGGGGGGCGTCGACGAGCAGTACTTC.

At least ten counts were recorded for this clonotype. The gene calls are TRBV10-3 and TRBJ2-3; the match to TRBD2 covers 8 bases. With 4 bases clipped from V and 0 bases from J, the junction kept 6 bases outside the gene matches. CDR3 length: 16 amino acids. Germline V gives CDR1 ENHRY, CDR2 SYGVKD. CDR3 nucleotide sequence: TGTGCCATCAGTGGGGAGACTAGCGATAGCACAGATACGCAGTATTTT. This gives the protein CAISGETSDSTDTQYF.

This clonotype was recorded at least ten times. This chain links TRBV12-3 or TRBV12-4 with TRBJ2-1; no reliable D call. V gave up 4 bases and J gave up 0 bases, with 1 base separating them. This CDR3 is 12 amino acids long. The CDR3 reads CASSYSYNEQFF. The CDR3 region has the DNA TGTGCCAGCAGTTACTCCTACAATGAGCAGTTCTTC.

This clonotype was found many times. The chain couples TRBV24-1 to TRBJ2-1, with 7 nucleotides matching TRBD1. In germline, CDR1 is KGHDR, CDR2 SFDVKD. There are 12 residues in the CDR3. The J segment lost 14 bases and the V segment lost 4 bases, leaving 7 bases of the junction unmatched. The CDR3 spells CATSDTGTAKFF. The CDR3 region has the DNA TGTGCCACCAGTGACACCGGGACAGCAAAGTTCTTC.

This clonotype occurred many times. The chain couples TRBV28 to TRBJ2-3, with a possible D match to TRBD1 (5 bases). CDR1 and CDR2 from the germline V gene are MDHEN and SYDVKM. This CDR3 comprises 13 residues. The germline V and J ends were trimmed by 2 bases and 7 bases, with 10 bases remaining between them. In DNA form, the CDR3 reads TGTGCCAGCAGTTTAAGGGGAATGAATACGCAGTATTTT. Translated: CASSLRGMNTQYF. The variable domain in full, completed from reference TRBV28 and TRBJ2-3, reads DVKVTQSSRYLVKRTGEKVFLECVQDMDHENMFWYRQDPGLGLRLIYFSYDVKMKEKGDIPEGYSVSREKKERFSLILESASTNQTSMYLCASSLRGMNTQYFGPGTRLTVL.